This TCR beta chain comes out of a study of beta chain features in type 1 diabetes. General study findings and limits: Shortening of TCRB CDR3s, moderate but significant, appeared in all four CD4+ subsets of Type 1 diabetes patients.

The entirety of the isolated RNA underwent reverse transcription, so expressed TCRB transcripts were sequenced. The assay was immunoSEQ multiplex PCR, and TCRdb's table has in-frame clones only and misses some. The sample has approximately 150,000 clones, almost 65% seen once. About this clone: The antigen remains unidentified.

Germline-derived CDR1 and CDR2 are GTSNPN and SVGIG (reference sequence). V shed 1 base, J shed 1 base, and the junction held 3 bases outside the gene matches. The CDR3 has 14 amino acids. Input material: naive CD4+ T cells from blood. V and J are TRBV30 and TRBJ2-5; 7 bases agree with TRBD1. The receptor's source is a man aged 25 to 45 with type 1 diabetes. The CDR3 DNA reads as TGTGCCTGGAGTGGAGGGACAGCCCAAGAGACCCAGTACTTC. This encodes CAWSGGTAQETQYF.